Detailed here is one TCR beta chain. Its target is unknown. Trimming removed 2 bases from V and 8 bases from J, with 16 bases in between. This CDR3 region has 15 residues. CDR1 KGHSH and CDR2 LQKENI come from the germline V gene. This entry belongs to a study of CD8 T cells in ankylosing spondylitis. Making the TCR beta libraries involved quantitative 5'-RACE with molecular barcodes. TCRdb independently ran MiXCR on the 5' RACE reads; one entry per CDR3 protein. The table has about 800,000 distinct CDR3 sequences, approximately 12% seen once; the top ten hold about 0.5%. General observations from the study: Relatively scarce in peripheral blood, disease-linked clones were CD8+. Clones tied to disease were said to be significantly enriched in matched ankylosing spondylitis synovial fluid. Certain motif variants had earlier been reported in reactive arthritis synovial fluid and blood. Seven to nine highly homologous variants formed a TCR beta motif that appeared characteristic of ankylosing spondylitis blood.

The rearrangement uses TRBV18 and TRBJ2-1; maybe TRBD2 (6 bases). Material for sequencing was blood, either unsorted or a sorted T cell fraction (not recorded which). The clonotype was recovered from a male donor with ankylosing spondylitis. The CDR3 region is CASSPASSGGDEQFF. CDR3 bases: TGTGCCAGCTCACCAGCCAGCTCCGGCGGGGATGAGCAGTTCTTC.